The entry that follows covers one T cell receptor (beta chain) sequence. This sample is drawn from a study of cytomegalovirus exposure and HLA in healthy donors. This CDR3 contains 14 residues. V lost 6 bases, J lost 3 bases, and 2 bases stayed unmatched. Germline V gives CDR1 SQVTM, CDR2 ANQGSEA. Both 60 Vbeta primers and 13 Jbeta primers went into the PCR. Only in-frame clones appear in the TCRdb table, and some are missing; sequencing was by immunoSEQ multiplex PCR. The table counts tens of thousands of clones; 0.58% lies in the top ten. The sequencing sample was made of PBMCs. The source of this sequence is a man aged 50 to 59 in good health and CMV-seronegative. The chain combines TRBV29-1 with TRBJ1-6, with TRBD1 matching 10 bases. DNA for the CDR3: TGCAGCGTACGGACAGGGGGCTATAATTCACCCCTCCACTTT. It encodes CSVRTGGYNSPLHF. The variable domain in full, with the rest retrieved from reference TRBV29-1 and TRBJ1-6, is SAVISQKPSRDICQRGTSLTIQCQVDSQVTMMFWYRQQPGQSLTLIATANQGSEATYESGFVIDKFPISRPNLTFSTLTVSNMSPEDSSIYLCSVRTGGYNSPLHFGNGTRLTVT.